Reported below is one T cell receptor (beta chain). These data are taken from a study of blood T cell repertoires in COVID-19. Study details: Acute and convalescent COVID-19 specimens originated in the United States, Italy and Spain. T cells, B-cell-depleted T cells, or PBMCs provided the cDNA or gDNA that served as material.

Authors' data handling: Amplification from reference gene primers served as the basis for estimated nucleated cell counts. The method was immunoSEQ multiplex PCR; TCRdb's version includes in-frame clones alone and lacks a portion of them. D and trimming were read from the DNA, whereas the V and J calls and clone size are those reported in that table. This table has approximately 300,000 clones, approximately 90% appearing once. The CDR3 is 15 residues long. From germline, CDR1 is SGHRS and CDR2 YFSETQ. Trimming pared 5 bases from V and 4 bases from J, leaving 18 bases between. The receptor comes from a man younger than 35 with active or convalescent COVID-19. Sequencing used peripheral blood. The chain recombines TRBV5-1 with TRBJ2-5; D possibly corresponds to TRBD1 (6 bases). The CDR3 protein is CASRGGIGAGETQYF. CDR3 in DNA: TGCGCCAGCAGAGGGGGAATTGGGGCTGGAGAGACCCAGTACTTC.